The entry below gives a single T cell receptor beta chain sequence along with its context. It lacks a known antigen. No clone much larger than this one lies a single base away; base qualities are absent. The sample comes from a study of monozygotic twins with cystic fibrosis (dated by TCRdb to about 2021). Broadly, across the study: Barcoded libraries were prepared with roughly 15 PCR cycles from around 3 micrograms of fragmented DNA. TCR beta repertoires were compared within and between 16 monozygotic twin pairs with cystic fibrosis so that genetic influence on V and J gene usage could be assessed. Ten female and six male twin pairs, aged about 2.0 to 40 years (median roughly 8.4 years) and mostly children and adolescents, were included in the cohort. On the day blood was drawn, the twins' weight-for-height and FEVPerc (FEV1 disease centile) were ranked against those of the approximately 990 cohort participants. Data for three of the twin pairs had previously been reported in another context.

What the research found in general, with its limitations: V gene usage was most similar to the co-twin for 13 of 16 pairs, and J usage for 8 of 16 pairs, suggesting genetic constraints. The cohort was small, and no association was found between shared CDR3 numbers and age, concordance or disease severity. Simpson clonality was found to be generally low (median roughly 0.01), suggesting a naive-dominated repertoire, although higher clonality was observed in the most severely affected patients. Sharing of nucleotide-identical clonotypes was significantly greater within monozygotic CF twin pairs than between unrelated CF individuals (P = 0.000026, Mann-Whitney).

Trimming takes 2 bases from V and 8 bases from J, and the germline ends sit 13 bases apart. The CDR3 holds 14 amino acids from the cysteine to the phenylalanine. Only the CDR3 part of the read is kept: 42 bases, read in frame from the first base. Via the germline V gene (reference sequence), CDR1 is LNHDA and CDR2 SQIVND. The twin pairs came from the European Cystic Fibrosis Twin and Sibling Study Cohort, which recruited patients from 158 CF clinics across 14 European countries. Zygosity and CFTR genotype were confirmed in-house, and zygosity was tested by multiplex PCR of nine short tandem repeat loci. Each twin gave a peripheral blood sample, and clinical parameters were documented on that same day of blood sampling. Phenol/chloroform extraction was used to isolate genomic DNA from peripheral blood cells, and the DNA was then kept in TE buffer at 4 degrees C. Following the manufacturer's instructions, TCR beta CDR3 regions were amplified by multiplex PCR with the immunoSEQ immune profiling system. An Illumina NextSeq system was used to carry out the sequencing. The published analysis was carried out like this. Sequence data were processed on the immunoSEQ Analyzer platform, and clonality was computed as the square root of Simpson's index of productive rearrangements. Similarity in V and J usage was measured by Jensen-Shannon distance, and OLGA was used to compute CDR3 generation probabilities. The researchers looked up shared CDR3 sequences in the immuneACCESS database (August 2020) and in VDJdb (December 2020). Here the immuneACCESS table is served through TCRdb, limited to in-frame sequences with V and J called. Missing clones are a known gap in these copies; in checked studies unresolved V genes cover under half, and the rest lacks a known reason. The DNA gave D and trimming, while V, J and clone size come from that table. This sample has some 15,000 clones in its table, and about 85% of those were observed once. Together, the top ten hold roughly 1% of the sample.

Sequenced input: blood. The chain joins TRBV19 to TRBJ2-1, with the D gene too uncertain to name. The TCR sequence derives from a boy between 10 and 17 years old with cystic fibrosis. The CDR3 protein is CASSIIHGWDEQFF. The nucleotide sequence is given as TGTGCCAGTAGTATAATACACGGGTGGGATGAGCAGTTCTTC.